The clone carrying this T cell receptor (delta chain) showed up just a few times. A far larger clone lies a single base away; this is likely a read error. Other DNA variants within this sample encode the same CDR3. These data come from a study of γδ T cells in repeated Plasmodium falciparum infection. TCRdb reprocessed the multiplex PCR reads through CATT. The table lists 45,000 to 50,000 delta-chain clones, approximately 1.5% of them singletons. This clonotype originated in a pool of human donors (malaria-infected and uninfected, not separated). The sample consisted of gamma-delta T cells from blood.

DNA for the CDR3: TGTGCCCTTGGGGAATCTTTCTGGGGGAGGTCCGATAAACTCATCTTT. As protein: CALGESFWGRSDKLIF. The rearrangement links TRDV1 to TRDJ1; TRDD3 aligns across 8 bases. This CDR3 region has 16 residues. In germline, CDR1 is TSWWSYY, CDR2 QGS.